The 21 T cell receptor beta chains in this list originate from one sample, sequenced in a study of PD-1 blockade in classical Hodgkin lymphoma. Repertoires were generated with immunoSEQ multiplex PCR, while TCRdb's copy carries only in-frame clones and drops some. The repertoire includes 12,000 to 15,000 clones, 91% of them detected once, and approximately 5.9% sits in the top ten. As to time point: newly diagnosed, previously untreated cHL patient sample. Magnetic depletion of non-target cells from thawed PBMCs yielded purified CD8+ T cells. The sequenced sample was CD8+ T cells from blood. The receptors stem from a human donor with classical Hodgkin lymphoma.

A remark on this clone: A junction boundary mismatches the germline segment, possibly from a read error. J is TRBJ1-2 and V is TRBV4-1, with 8 bases aligning to TRBD1. CDR1 and CDR2 from the germline V gene are MGHRA and YSYEKL. The CDR3 sequence is 12 residues long. The CDR3 loop is CASSQEGRTGRF. DNA for the CDR3: TGCGCCAGCAGCCAAGAGGGCAGGACAGGGCGCTTC.

V and J are TRBV19 and TRBJ2-2; D gene uncertain. The V and J ends lost 3 bases and 6 bases respectively, with 8 bases between them. From germline, CDR1 is LNHDA and CDR2 SQIVND (reference sequence). The CDR3 totals 13 residues. DNA for the CDR3: TGTGCCAGTAGTATTTCCGGGCCCGGGGAGCTGTTTTTT. The encoded protein is CASSISGPGELFF. The full variable domain, completed using reference TRBV19 and TRBJ2-2, is DGGITQSPKYLFRKEGQNVTLSCEQNLNHDAMYWYRQDPGQGLRLIYYSQIVNDFQKGDIAEGYSVSREKKESFPLTVTSAQKNPTAFYLCASSISGPGELFFGEGSRLTVL.

V and J are TRBV28 and TRBJ1-1; 7 positions agree with TRBD1. The J segment lost 2 bases and the V segment lost 5 bases, leaving 11 bases of the junction unmatched. Germline CDR1 reads MDHEN; CDR2 reads SYDVKM. CDR3 size: 16 residues. As DNA, the CDR3 is TGTGCCAGCAGTAGACAGGGAGGGGGAGGAAACACTGAAGCTTTCTTT. It translates to CASSRQGGGGNTEAFF.

This chain links TRBV23-1 with TRBJ2-1, with 10 positions matching TRBD2. Being an ORF, TRBV23-1 has a function that is uncertain. The junction had 20 bases not matched to a gene; V was cut back by 0 bases and J by 6 bases. This CDR3 is 21 amino acids long. The CDR3: CASSQSMTSGRLRQRGNEQFF. CDR3 nucleotides: TGCGCCAGCAGTCAATCGATGACTAGCGGGCGCCTTCGACAACGGGGCAATGAGCAGTTCTTC.

The chain has TRBV6-5 and TRBJ1-2, with 7 nucleotides matching TRBD1. The CDR3 totals 13 residues. J gave up 6 bases and V 4 bases, and 5 bases lay outside the gene matches. In germline, CDR1 is MNHEY, CDR2 SVGAGI. The CDR3 loop is CASSSRQGDGYTF. Written as DNA, the CDR3 is TGTGCCAGCAGTTCTCGACAGGGAGATGGCTACACCTTC.

This chain connects TRBV28 to TRBJ1-1, with a tentative D call TRBD1 (6 bases). This CDR3 region has 15 residues. With 5 bases removed from V and 0 bases from J, the gap between germline ends came to 13 bases. Germline-derived CDR1 and CDR2 are MDHEN and SYDVKM. The CDR3 DNA follows: TGTGCCAGCAGTATACAGGGTAACATGAACACTGAAGCTTTCTTT. It specifies CASSIQGNMNTEAFF.

The CDR3 loop reads CASSIGPKTEAFF. In DNA, the CDR3 is TGTGCCAGTAGTATCGGACCGAAAACTGAAGCTTTCTTT. This chain uses TRBV19 with TRBJ1-1; D unclear. CDR3 length: 13 amino acids. Germline V gene data show CDR1 as LNHDA and CDR2 as SQIVND (reference sequence). Trimming stripped 3 bases from V and 5 bases from J, with 10 bases between. The variable domain in full, completed from reference TRBV19 and TRBJ1-1, reads DGGITQSPKYLFRKEGQNVTLSCEQNLNHDAMYWYRQDPGQGLRLIYYSQIVNDFQKGDIAEGYSVSREKKESFPLTVTSAQKNPTAFYLCASSIGPKTEAFFGQGTRLTVV.

The chain links TRBV28 to TRBJ1-2; 8 nucleotides agree with TRBD1. There are 17 residues in the CDR3. Germline V lookup: CDR1 MDHEN, CDR2 SYDVKM. After removal of 1 base from V and 1 base from J, the junction contained 8 bases not matched to a gene. The CDR3 loop is CASSLFITGGGNYGYTF. DNA for the CDR3: TGTGCCAGCAGTTTATTCATTACAGGGGGAGGTAACTATGGCTACACCTTC.

This chain connects TRBV6-1 to TRBJ1-1, with D unresolved. Germline values: CDR1 MNHNS, CDR2 SASEGT. Trimming cost V 8 bases and J 7 bases, with 8 bases left between them. The CDR3 covers 10 residues. DNA for the CDR3: TGTGCCAGCCAGGACTTTGAAGCTTTCTTT. Protein product: CASQDFEAFF.

J is TRBJ1-1 and V is TRBV5-8, with D unclear. Germline CDR1 is SGHTS and CDR2 is YDEGEE. The CDR3 spans 11 residues. V shed 6 bases and J shed 8 bases, with 11 bases lying between them. The CDR3 sequence is CASTRPAEAFF. The CDR3 nucleotides are TGTGCCAGCACCCGTCCGGCGGAAGCTTTCTTT.

CDR3 region: CANRGGGVLHEQYF. The CDR3 DNA is TGTGCCAACCGGGGGGGCGGAGTCCTCCACGAGCAGTACTTC. The chain couples TRBV19 to TRBJ2-7; TRBD2 agrees at 8 bases. V lost 10 bases, J lost 5 bases, and 13 bases stayed unmatched. The CDR3 contains 14 residues. Per germline, CDR1 LNHDA and CDR2 SQIVND (reference sequence).

This clone was found a few times. The chain employs TRBV5-5 and TRBJ1-1; maybe TRBD1 (6 bases). The ends were cut back, 4 bases at V and 3 bases at J, with 16 bases in the middle. In germline, CDR1 is SGHKS, CDR2 YYEKEE (reference sequence). The CDR3 covers 15 residues. This CDR3 is CASSGTQGWYTEAFF. In nucleotides, the CDR3 is TGTGCCAGCAGCGGGACACAGGGATGGTACACTGAAGCTTTCTTT. Looking up the rest from reference TRBV5-5 and TRBJ1-1 gives the full variable domain: DAGVTQSPTHLIKTRGQQVTLRCSPISGHKSVSWYQQVLGQGPQFIFQYYEKEERGRGNFPDRFSARQFPNYSSELNVNALLLGDSALYLCASSGTQGWYTEAFFGQGTRLTVV.

As to this clone: The junction departs from germline at one end; a sequencing error may be responsible. This chain joins TRBV7-7 and TRBJ2-1; the match to TRBD2 covers 9 bases. Germline V CDR1 and CDR2: SSHAT, FNYEAQ (reference sequence). This CDR3 region has 15 residues. The CDR3 bases are TGTGCTAGCAGCTTAGGTAGCGGGAGATACAATGAGCAGTTCTTC. Translated: CASSLGSGRYNEQFF.

This chain uses TRBV27 with TRBJ2-7, with D possibly TRBD2 on 7 matching bases. Germline-derived CDR1 and CDR2 are MNHEY and SMNVEV (reference sequence). CDR3 length: 11 residues. V was shortened by 8 bases and J by 6 bases, with 11 bases between the two germline ends. CDR3 DNA: TGTGCCAGCGTCGGGGGGCTCGAGCAGTACTTC. Protein: CASVGGLEQYF.

The gene calls are TRBV5-1 and TRBJ1-1; unclear D gene. V lost 2 bases, J lost 1 base, and 6 bases lay in between. The germline CDR1 and CDR2 sequences are SGHRS and YFSETQ. The CDR3 is 13 residues long. The CDR3 spells CASSFRPNTEAFF. CDR3 coding DNA: TGCGCCAGCAGCTTCAGGCCGAACACTGAAGCTTTCTTT. The entire variable domain, with the rest obtained from reference TRBV5-1 and TRBJ1-1, is as follows: KAGVTQTPRYLIKTRGQQVTLSCSPISGHRSVSWYQQTPGQGLQFLFEYFSETQRNKGNFPGRFSGRQFSNSRSEMNVSTLELGDSALYLCASSFRPNTEAFFGQGTRLTVV.

This rearrangement joins TRBV6-5 to TRBJ2-2; D unclear. Germline CDR1 MNHEY, CDR2 SVGAGI. Trimming cost V 6 bases and J 3 bases, with 5 bases left between them. The CDR3 sequence is 12 residues long. The CDR3 nucleotides read TGTGCCAGCAGGAGAGACACCGGGGAGCTGTTTTTT. Translating gives CASRRDTGELFF.

This sequence joins TRBV2 and TRBJ2-7; D tentatively fits TRBD1 or TRBD2 (5 bases each). Per germline, CDR1 SNHLY and CDR2 FYNNEI. V was trimmed by 8 bases and J by 4 bases, leaving 18 bases between them. The CDR3 has 14 amino acids. The CDR3 region has the DNA TGTGCCAGCGGATTATCCCGAGAGGGGTACGAGCAGTACGTC. Protein product: CASGLSREGYEQYV.

This chain uses TRBV27 with TRBJ2-3; weak D call: TRBD2 (5 bases). Per germline, CDR1 MNHEY and CDR2 SMNVEV (reference sequence). V was trimmed by 3 bases and J by 0 bases, leaving 7 bases between them. There are 14 residues in the CDR3. The chain's CDR3 is CASSLSGSTDTQYF. In nucleotides, the CDR3 is TGTGCCAGCAGTTTGAGCGGAAGCACAGATACGCAGTATTTT.

This chain uses TRBV6-1 with TRBJ2-5; weak D call: TRBD2 (6 bases). The germline V and J ends were trimmed by 6 bases and 4 bases, with 15 bases remaining between them. The CDR3 runs 14 residues. CDR1 and CDR2 (germline): MNHNS, SASEGT. CDR3 protein: CASRRDSGRETQYF. CDR3 nucleotides: TGTGCCAGCAGGAGGGATAGCGGTCGAGAGACCCAGTACTTC.

This chain links TRBV30 with TRBJ2-1; D is possibly TRBD2 (6 bases). Between the trimmed V and J ends, which lost 2 bases and 4 bases, there was a span of 12 bases. The CDR3 runs 14 residues. In germline, CDR1 is GTSNPN, CDR2 SVGIG (reference sequence). As DNA, the CDR3 is TGTGCCTGGAGTTTTTCTAGCGCTTACAATGAGCAGTTCTTC. This translates into CAWSFSSAYNEQFF.

The genes are TRBV15 and TRBJ1-2, with D uncertain. Germline lookup yields CDR1 LNHNV and CDR2 YYDKDF (reference sequence). The CDR3 contains 13 residues. V lost 0 bases, J lost 4 bases, and 6 bases lay in between. The CDR3 DNA follows: TGTGCCACCAGCAGAGATGAGTTCTATGGCTACACCTTC. It is translated as CATSRDEFYGYTF. Filled out from reference TRBV15 and TRBJ1-2, the complete variable domain reads DAMVIQNPRYQVTQFGKPVTLSCSQTLNHNVMYWYQQKSSQAPKLLFHYYDKDFNNEADTPDNFQSRRPNTSFCFLDIRSPGLGDTAMYLCATSRDEFYGYTFGSGTRLTVV.